This TCR beta chain was found in a study of T-cell memory formation after mild COVID-19. MiXCR, applied by TCRdb to the 5' RACE reads, yields one record per CDR3 protein. The sample lists about 430,000 distinct CDR3 sequences; under 20% were seen once. This CDR3 has 13 residues. CDR1 is LGHNA, CDR2 YNFKEQ, per germline. V dropped 6 bases and J dropped 3 bases, with 9 bases sitting between them. The chain couples TRBV4-2 to TRBJ2-1; D unclear. What was sequenced was PBMCs or a T cell subset sorted from them (not recorded which). This receptor was identified in a man in his late teens or twenties who had mild COVID-19 (a few samples of this study predate the infection). Cell type and time point are not known. CDR3 DNA: TGTGCCAGCAGAGACGGAAACTACAATGAGCAGTTCTTC. As protein: CASRDGNYNEQFF.